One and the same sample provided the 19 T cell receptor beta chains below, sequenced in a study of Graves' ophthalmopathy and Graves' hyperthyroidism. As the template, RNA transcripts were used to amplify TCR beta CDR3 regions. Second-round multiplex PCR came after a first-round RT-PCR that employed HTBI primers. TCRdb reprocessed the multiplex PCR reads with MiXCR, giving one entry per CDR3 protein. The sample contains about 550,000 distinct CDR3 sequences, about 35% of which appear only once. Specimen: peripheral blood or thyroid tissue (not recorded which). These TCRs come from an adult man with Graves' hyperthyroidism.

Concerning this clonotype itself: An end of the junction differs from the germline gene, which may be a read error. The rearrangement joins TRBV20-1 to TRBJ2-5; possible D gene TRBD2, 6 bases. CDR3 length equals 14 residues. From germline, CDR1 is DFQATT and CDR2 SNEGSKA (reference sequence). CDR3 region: CSARGGRDPETRYF. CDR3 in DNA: TGCAGTGCTAGGGGGGGAAGGGACCCGGAGACCCGGTACTTC.

This CDR3 reads CATMEDRDLSDTQYF. CDR3 in DNA: TGTGCCACCATGGAGGACAGGGATTTGTCAGATACGCAGTATTTT. This sequence joins TRBV19 and TRBJ2-3, with 8 bases fitting TRBD1. The ends lost 10 bases at V and 4 bases at J; junction bases unmatched: 13. Per germline, CDR1 LNHDA and CDR2 SQIVND (reference sequence). The CDR3 totals 15 residues.

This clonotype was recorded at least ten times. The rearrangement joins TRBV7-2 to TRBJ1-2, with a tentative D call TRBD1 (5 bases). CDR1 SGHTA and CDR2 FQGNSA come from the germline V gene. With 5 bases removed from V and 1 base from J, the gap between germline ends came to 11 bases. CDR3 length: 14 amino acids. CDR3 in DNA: TGTGCCAGCAGCCCAGAGACAGTTAACTATGGCTACACCTTC. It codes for CASSPETVNYGYTF.

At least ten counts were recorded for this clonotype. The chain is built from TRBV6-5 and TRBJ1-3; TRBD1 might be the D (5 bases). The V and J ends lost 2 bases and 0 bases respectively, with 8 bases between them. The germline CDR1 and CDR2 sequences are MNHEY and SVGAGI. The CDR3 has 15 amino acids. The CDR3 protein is CASSYGGDSGNTIYF. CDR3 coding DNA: TGTGCCAGCAGTTACGGGGGTGACTCTGGAAACACCATATATTTT.

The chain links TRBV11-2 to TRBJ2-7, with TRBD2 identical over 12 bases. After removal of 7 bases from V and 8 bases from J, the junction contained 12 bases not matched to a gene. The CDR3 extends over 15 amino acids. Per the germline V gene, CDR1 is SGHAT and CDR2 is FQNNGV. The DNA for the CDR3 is TGTGCCAGCACCCCAACTAGCGGGGGGTTTTACAAGCAGTACTTC. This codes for CASTPTSGGFYKQYF.

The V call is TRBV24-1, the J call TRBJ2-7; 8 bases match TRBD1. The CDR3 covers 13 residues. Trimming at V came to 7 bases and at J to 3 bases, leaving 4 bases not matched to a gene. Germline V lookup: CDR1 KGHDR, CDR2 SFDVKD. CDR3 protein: CATRGQGGYEQYF. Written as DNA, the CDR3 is TGTGCCACCAGAGGACAGGGAGGCTACGAGCAGTACTTC.

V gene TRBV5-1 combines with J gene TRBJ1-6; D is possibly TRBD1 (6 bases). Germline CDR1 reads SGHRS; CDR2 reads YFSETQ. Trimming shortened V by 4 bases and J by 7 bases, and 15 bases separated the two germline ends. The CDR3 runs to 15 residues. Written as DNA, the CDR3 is TGCGCCAGCAGCAGCGCCCCGGGACAAAATTCACCCCTCCACTTT. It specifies CASSSAPGQNSPLHF. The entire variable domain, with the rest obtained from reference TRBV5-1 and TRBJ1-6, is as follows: KAGVTQTPRYLIKTRGQQVTLSCSPISGHRSVSWYQQTPGQGLQFLFEYFSETQRNKGNFPGRFSGRQFSNSRSEMNVSTLELGDSALYLCASSSAPGQNSPLHFGNGTRLTVT.

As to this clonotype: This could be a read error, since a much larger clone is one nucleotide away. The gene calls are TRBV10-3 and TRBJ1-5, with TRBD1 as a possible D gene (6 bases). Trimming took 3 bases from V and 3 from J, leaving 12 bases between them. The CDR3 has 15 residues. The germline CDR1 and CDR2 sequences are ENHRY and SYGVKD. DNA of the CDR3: TGTGCCATCAGTGACAAGACAGGTACCAATCAGCCCCAGCATTTT. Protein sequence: CAISDKTGTNQPQHF.

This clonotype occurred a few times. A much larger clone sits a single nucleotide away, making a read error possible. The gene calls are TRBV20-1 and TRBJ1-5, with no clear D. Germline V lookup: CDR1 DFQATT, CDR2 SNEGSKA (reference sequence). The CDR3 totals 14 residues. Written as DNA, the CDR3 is TGCGGTGCTAGAGATTCTGGGGTAACCGCGCCCCAGCATTTT. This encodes CGARDSGVTAPQHF.

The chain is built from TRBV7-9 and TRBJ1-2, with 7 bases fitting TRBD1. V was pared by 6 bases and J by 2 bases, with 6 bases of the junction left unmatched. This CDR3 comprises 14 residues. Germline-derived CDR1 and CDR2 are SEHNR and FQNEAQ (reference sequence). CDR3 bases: TGTGCCAGCAGGGACGGGACAGCGAACTATGGCTACACCTTC. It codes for CASRDGTANYGYTF.

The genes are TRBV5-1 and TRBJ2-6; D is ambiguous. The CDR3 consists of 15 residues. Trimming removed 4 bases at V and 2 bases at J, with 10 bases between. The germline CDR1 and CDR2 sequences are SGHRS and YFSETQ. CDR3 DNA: TGCGCCAGCAGCCGTTCTATAGCTGGGGCCAACGTCCTGACTTTC. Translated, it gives CASSRSIAGANVLTF.

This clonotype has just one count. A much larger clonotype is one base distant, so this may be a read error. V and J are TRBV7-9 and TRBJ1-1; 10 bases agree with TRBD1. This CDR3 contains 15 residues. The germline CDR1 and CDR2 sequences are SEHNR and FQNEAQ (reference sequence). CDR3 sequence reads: CASSSGTGVIPDAFF. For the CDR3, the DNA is TGTGCCAGCAGCTCCGGGACAGGGGTAATCCCTGATGCTTTCTTT.

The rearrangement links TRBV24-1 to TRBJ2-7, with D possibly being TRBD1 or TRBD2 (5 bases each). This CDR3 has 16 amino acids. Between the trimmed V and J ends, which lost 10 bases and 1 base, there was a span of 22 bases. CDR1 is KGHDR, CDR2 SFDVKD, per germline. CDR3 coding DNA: TGTGCCACTAATCCGCTCCGGGGCAGGTCTTCCTACGAGCAGTACTTC. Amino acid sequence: CATNPLRGRSSYEQYF.

The CDR3 here is CSAQQGVYEQYF. CDR3 DNA sequence: TGCAGTGCTCAACAGGGGGTCTACGAGCAGTACTTC. J is TRBJ2-7 and V is TRBV20-1; 8 bases agree with TRBD1. Germline CDR1 is DFQATT and CDR2 is SNEGSKA (reference sequence). Trimming cost V 5 bases and J 3 bases; bases outside gene matches: 3. This CDR3 comprises 12 residues.

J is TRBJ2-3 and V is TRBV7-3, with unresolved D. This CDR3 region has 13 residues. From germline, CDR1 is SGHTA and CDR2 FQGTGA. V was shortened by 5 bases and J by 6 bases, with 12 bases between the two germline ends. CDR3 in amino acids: CASSPGRRDTQYF. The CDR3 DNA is TGTGCCAGCAGCCCAGGACGCAGGGATACGCAGTATTTT.

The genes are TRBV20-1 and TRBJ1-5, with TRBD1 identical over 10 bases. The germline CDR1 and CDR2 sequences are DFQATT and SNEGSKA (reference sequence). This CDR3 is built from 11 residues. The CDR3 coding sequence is TGCAGCTCTGGACAGGGGGGCTACGAGCATTTT. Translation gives CSSGQGGYEHF.

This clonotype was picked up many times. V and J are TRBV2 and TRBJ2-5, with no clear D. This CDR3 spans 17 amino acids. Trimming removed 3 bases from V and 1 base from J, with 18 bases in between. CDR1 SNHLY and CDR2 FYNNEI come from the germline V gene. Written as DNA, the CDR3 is TGTGCCAGCAGTGATCTTACCGACATGGGCACCCAAGAGACCCAGTACTTC. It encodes CASSDLTDMGTQETQYF.

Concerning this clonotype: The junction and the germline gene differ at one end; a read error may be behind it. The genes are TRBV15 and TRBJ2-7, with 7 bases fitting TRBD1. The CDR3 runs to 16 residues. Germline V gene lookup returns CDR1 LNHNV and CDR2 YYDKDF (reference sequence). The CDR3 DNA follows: TGTGCCACCAGCAGAGATCGGGGACAGCGCTCCTACGAGCAGCACTTC. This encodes CATSRDRGQRSYEQHF.

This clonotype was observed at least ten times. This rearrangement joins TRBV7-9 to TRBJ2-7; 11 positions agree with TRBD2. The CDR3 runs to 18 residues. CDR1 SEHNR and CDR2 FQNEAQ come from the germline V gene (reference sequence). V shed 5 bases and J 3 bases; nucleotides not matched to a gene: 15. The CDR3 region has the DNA TGTGCCAGCAGCCCCGACCTGGTAGCGGGAGGGCCAGTCTACGAGCAGTACTTC. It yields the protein CASSPDLVAGGPVYEQYF.